Listed below are T cell receptor beta chains from one sample, sequenced in a study of long-term antiretroviral therapy in people with HIV. Sequencing was performed with immunoSEQ multiplex PCR; in TCRdb, only in-frame clones are kept and a portion is missing. There are approximately 39,000 clones in the sample; around 85% occur only once, and over 4% lies in the top ten. Sample: unsorted PBMCs, taken 1.5 years after starting antiretroviral therapy. Receptor source: a man aged 18 to 30 with HIV. Each CDR3 is given with its conserved first and last residue. D genes are given only for firm matches. Where a row states a size, it is once, few, many or the class of an expanded clone; other rows omit it.

j_gene	d_gene	abundance	v_gene	CDR3nt	CDR3aa
TRBJ2-7	.	.	TRBV18	TGTGCCAGCTCACCGTCACTCTCCTACGAGCAGTACTTC	CASSPSLSYEQYF
TRBJ1-5	.	.	TRBV21-1	TGTGCCAGCAGCGGACGACAGGGGATGAGCAATCAGCCCCAGCATTTT	CASSGRQGMSNQPQHF
TRBJ2-2	TRBD2	.	TRBV4-3	TGCGCCAGCAGCCAAGGGTTAGCGGGAGTAACCGGGGAGCTGTTTTTT	CASSQGLAGVTGELFF
TRBJ1-4	.	.	TRBV14	TGTGCCAGCAGCCACCGGGACGTTGAAAAACTGTTTTTT	CASSHRDVEKLFF
TRBJ2-3	.	once	TRBV5-1	TGCGCCAGCAGCTTGTGGGGTAGCACAGATACGCAGTATTTT	CASSLWGSTDTQYF
TRBJ2-7	.	.	TRBV27	TGTGCCAGCAGCCGGCAGGGAGGCTACGAGCAGTACTTC	CASSRQGGYEQYF
TRBJ1-1	.	.	TRBV18	TGTGCCAGCTCACCGTTGGACAGGAACACTGAAGCTTTCTTT	CASSPLDRNTEAFF
TRBJ2-5	.	.	TRBV15	TGTGCCACCAGCAGGGCCTGGCCAGCGCAAGAGACCCAGTACTTC	CATSRAWPAQETQYF
TRBJ2-1	.	.	TRBV9	TGTGCCAGCAGCGGGACTTTCGTCGGGGGCAATGAGCAGTTCTTC	CASSGTFVGGNEQFF
TRBJ1-5	.	.	TRBV2	TGTGCCAGCAGTGCTAGGGACAATAGCAATCAGCCCCAGCATTTT	CASSARDNSNQPQHF
TRBJ2-7	TRBD2	.	TRBV28	TGTGCCAGGGCTAGCGGGTGCTACGAGCAGTACTTC	CARASGCYEQYF
TRBJ2-1	TRBD2	.	TRBV7-9	TGTGCCAGCAGCCCACGGAGGTTAGCGGGAGGCGTCAATGAGCAGTTCTTC	CASSPRRLAGGVNEQFF
TRBJ1-5	.	few	TRBV7-3	TGTGCCAGCAGCCTGCTGACAGGCCAGCCCCAGCATTTT	CASSLLTGQPQHF
TRBJ2-1	.	few	TRBV4-1	TGCGCCAGCAGCCAAGATCGAGAGAATGAGCAGTTCTTC	CASSQDRENEQFF
TRBJ2-2	.	once	TRBV28	TGTGCCAGCAGTTTAGATACCCGGACCGGGGAGCTGTTTTTT	CASSLDTRTGELFF
TRBJ2-7	.	.	TRBV19	TGTGCCAGTAGTGCCATACAGGGAAGCGAGCAGTACTTC	CASSAIQGSEQYF
TRBJ2-7	.	.	TRBV6-5	TGTGCCAGCAGTTACGTTGGTACCCCCTACGAGCAGTACTTC	CASSYVGTPYEQYF
TRBJ1-1	TRBD1	.	TRBV9	TGTGCCAGCCAGCGGGGACAGGGCACGAGGAACACTGAAGCTTTCTTT	CASQRGQGTRNTEAFF
TRBJ2-2	TRBD2	.	TRBV14	TGTGCCAGCAGCTCGGCTGGCGGGGGCACCGGGGAGCTGTTTTTT	CASSSAGGGTGELFF
TRBJ2-2	TRBD2	.	TRBV15	TGTGCCACCAGCAGACTAGCGGGTACCGGGGAGCTGTTTTTT	CATSRLAGTGELFF
TRBJ1-5	.	.	TRBV6-6	TGTGCCAGCATTAGAGGAGATAGCAATCAGCCCCAGCATTTT	CASIRGDSNQPQHF
TRBJ2-7	.	.	TRBV27	TGTGCCAGCGGATACGAGCAGTACTTC	CASGYEQYF
TRBJ2-7	.	.	TRBV7-8	TGTGCCAGCAGGTTAAAACTAGAGTTGGACGAGCAGTACTTC	CASRLKLELDEQYF
TRBJ1-1	TRBD1	.	TRBV30	TGTGCCTGGGCAACAGGGGAGGGCACTGAAGCTTTCTTT	CAWATGEGTEAFF
TRBJ2-3	.	.	TRBV2	TGTGCCAGCAGTCCTGGACGCACAGATACGCAGTATTTT	CASSPGRTDTQYF
TRBJ2-7	TRBD1	few	TRBV28	TGTGCCAGCAGGCAACGCCAGGGGGCTTCGGGCGAGCAGTACTTC	CASRQRQGASGEQYF
TRBJ1-1	.	.	TRBV29-1	TGCAGCGTTGAAATAGGGGGGATCACTGAAGCTTTCTTT	CSVEIGGITEAFF
TRBJ2-7	.	.	TRBV5-1	TGCGCCAGCAGCTGGGACTTGGGGTACGAGCAGTACTTC	CASSWDLGYEQYF
TRBJ2-7	.	few	TRBV11-2	TGTGCCAGCAGCAGGGGACGGTTCTCCTACTACGAGCAGTACTTC	CASSRGRFSYYEQYF
TRBJ1-2	.	.	TRBV7-6	TGTGCCAGCAGCCCGGACAGTTTGCCCTATGGCTACACCTTC	CASSPDSLPYGYTF
TRBJ2-7	.	.	TRBV6-5	TGTGCCAGTAGGCTAACGGGACAAATAGATTACGAGCAGTACTTC	CASRLTGQIDYEQYF
TRBJ2-5	TRBD2	.	TRBV7-2	TGTGCCAGCAGCCCCTTTGCGGGAGAGGGCGTGACCCAGTACTTC	CASSPFAGEGVTQYF
TRBJ1-5	.	.	TRBV28	TGTGCCAGCAGTTTATTAGCAGGGGAGGGCAATCAGCCCCAGCATTTT	CASSLLAGEGNQPQHF
TRBJ1-2	.	.	TRBV27	TGTGCCAGCAGTCGTCCGGGACCTAACTATGGCTACACCTTC	CASSRPGPNYGYTF
TRBJ2-2	.	few	TRBV27	TGTGCCAGCAGTTTAAGGGGGACCGGGGAGCTGTTTTTT	CASSLRGTGELFF
TRBJ1-2	.	.	TRBV6-1	TGTGCCAGCAGTGACCCCGGACAGCCCATACTTTCTAACTATGGCTACACCTTC	CASSDPGQPILSNYGYTF
TRBJ1-3	TRBD1	once	TRBV6-5	TGTGCCAGCAGTAACGACAGGGTTCGAAACACCATATATTTT	CASSNDRVRNTIYF
TRBJ2-7	.	.	TRBV7-8	TGTGCCAGCAGCTTTAGGGGGACCTGGTCCTACGAGCAGTACTTC	CASSFRGTWSYEQYF
TRBJ1-3	.	.	TRBV18	TGTGCCAGCACCTCCACTACAGCTGGAAACACCATATATTTT	CASTSTTAGNTIYF
TRBJ2-5	.	.	TRBV5-1	TGCGCCAGCAGTCTGCCGGGGGCGGGGGAGACCCAGTACTTC	CASSLPGAGETQYF
TRBJ2-7	.	.	TRBV5-6	TGTGCCAGCTACCCGTTGGGGAAGTCCGACGAGCAGTACTTC	CASYPLGKSDEQYF
TRBJ1-1	.	once	TRBV28	TGTGCCAGCAGCCTAAACGGGGACACGGGTGAAGCTTTCTTT	CASSLNGDTGEAFF
TRBJ2-1	TRBD2	once	TRBV12-5	TGTGCTAGTGGCCCCGGGCGGGAGAGTCCCAATGAGCAGTTCTTC	CASGPGRESPNEQFF
TRBJ1-1	TRBD1	.	TRBV10-3	TGTGCCATCAGTGAGGTATGGACAGGGGGCGCGGGAGCTTTCTTT	CAISEVWTGGAGAFF
TRBJ2-7	TRBD1	.	TRBV9	TGTGCCAGCAGCGTAGATCTGGACAGGGGGGCCGAGCAGTACTTC	CASSVDLDRGAEQYF
TRBJ2-7	.	.	TRBV28	TGTGCCAGCAGTCGCTCCCGAGTGGGCCAGGGAGGCTCCTACGAGCAGTACTTC	CASSRSRVGQGGSYEQYF
TRBJ2-1	TRBD2	.	TRBV5-6	TGTGCCAGCAGCTTGAAAGCGGGAGGTTACAATGAGCAGTTCTTC	CASSLKAGGYNEQFF
TRBJ2-7	.	.	TRBV30	TGTGCCTGGAGTTTGGACGAGCAGTACTTC	CAWSLDEQYF